One and the same sample provided the 10 T cell receptor beta chains below, sequenced in a study of blood T cells in healthy people across ages. Using a J-beta primer mix together with a sample-barcoded 5' primer, a second PCR was run for about 6 to 11 cycles. TCRdb re-derived calls from the 5' RACE reads in MiXCR, one entry per CDR3 protein. The table has more than 700,000 distinct CDR3 sequences, 50% to 65% seen once. Sequencing input: blood. The receptor source for this set is a man at least 80 years old in good health.

This clonotype showed up just a few times. The chain recombines TRBV25-1 with TRBJ2-3; TRBD2 is a possible D gene (7 bases). The V end was cut by 10 bases, the J end by 9 bases, with 14 bases between. This CDR3 has 11 residues. Per the germline V gene, CDR1 is MGHDK and CDR2 is SYGVNS. CDR3 nucleotides: TGTGCCACAAAGGGGGGGGACACGCAGTATTTT. Protein sequence: CATKGGDTQYF.

V usage is TRBV7-2 and J usage is TRBJ2-3; 10 bases agree with TRBD1. This CDR3 comprises 16 residues. Trimming at V came to 3 bases and at J to 14 bases, leaving 17 bases not matched to a gene. Germline CDR1 reads SGHTA; CDR2 reads FQGNSA. The CDR3 coding sequence is TGTGCCAGCAGCTTTGACGGGACAGGGGTGGCCAGAGACGCGTATTTT. This gives the protein CASSFDGTGVARDAYF. The full variable domain, completed using reference TRBV7-2 and TRBJ2-3, is GAGVSQSPSNKVTEKGKDVELRCDPISGHTALYWYRQSLGQGLEFLIYFQGNSAPDKSGLPSDRFSAERTGGSVSTLTIQRTQQEDSAVYLCASSFDGTGVARDAYFGPGTRLTVL.

V and J are TRBV10-3 and TRBJ2-1, with 7 bases fitting TRBD2. Germline trimming cut 6 bases from V and 8 bases from J; bases unmatched to any gene: 13. Germline V gives CDR1 ENHRY, CDR2 SYGVKD. The CDR3 loop spans 15 amino acids. The CDR3 region has the DNA TGTGCCATCAGACTAGGACTAGAGGCCGGCGATGAGCAGTTCTTC. Translated, it gives CAIRLGLEAGDEQFF.

This chain links TRBV20-1 with TRBJ1-4; D not resolved. This CDR3 is 12 amino acids long. Trimming pared 5 bases from V and 8 bases from J, leaving 12 bases between. Germline assignment: CDR1 DFQATT and CDR2 SNEGSKA (reference sequence). The CDR3 is CSAESEDEKLFF. Here the CDR3 DNA reads TGCAGTGCTGAATCGGAGGACGAAAAACTGTTTTTT.

This rearrangement joins TRBV6-1 to TRBJ2-1, with 8 bases matching TRBD2. Germline CDR1 reads MNHNS; CDR2 reads SASEGT. The CDR3 length is 18 residues. V shed 6 bases, J shed 5 bases, and the junction held 18 bases outside the gene matches. The CDR3 region is CASSLGNAGTRRDNEQFF. In DNA, the CDR3 is TGTGCCAGCAGCCTAGGGAATGCCGGGACTAGAAGGGACAATGAGCAGTTCTTC.

This clonotype was picked up a small number of times. A much larger clonotype is one base distant, so this may be a read error. The chain couples TRBV20-1 to TRBJ2-1; D is possibly TRBD2 (5 bases). The J call may be in error: the DNA end matches TRBJ2-7 better. Germline V lookup: CDR1 DFQATT, CDR2 SNEGSKA (reference sequence). There are 16 residues in the CDR3. CDR3 sequence: CSARDHGSASYNEQYF. The DNA of the CDR3 is TGCAGTGCTAGAGATCACGGTAGCGCGTCCTACAATGAGCAGTACTTC.

This chain uses TRBV14 with TRBJ2-1; D gene ambiguous. Trimming shortened V by 0 bases and J by 12 bases, and 12 bases separated the two germline ends. CDR1 and CDR2 from the germline V gene are SGHDN and FVKESK. The CDR3 sequence is 13 residues long. Written as DNA, the CDR3 is TGTGCCAGCAGCCAAGACATGGTTTTAGGGCAGTTCTTC. Its protein is CASSQDMVLGQFF.

The rearrangement joins TRBV4-1 to TRBJ2-7, with D perhaps TRBD2 (6 bases). The CDR3 covers 14 residues. Germline CDR1 is MGHRA and CDR2 is YSYEKL. V was pared by 2 bases and J by 3 bases, with 11 bases between. The CDR3 loop is CASSQPRRGYEQYF. CDR3 in DNA: TGCGCCAGCAGCCAACCTCGGAGGGGCTACGAGCAGTACTTC.

This chain uses TRBV12-3 or TRBV12-4 with TRBJ2-5, with D uncertain. The length of the CDR3 is 13 residues. V shed 3 bases and J shed 11 bases, with 16 bases lying between them. The CDR3 nucleotides are TGTGCCAGCAGTTTTGACGCCTACAATGAGCAGTACTTC. Its translation: CASSFDAYNEQYF.

This clonotype was seen at least ten times. The chain carries TRBV7-8 and TRBJ2-7; 9 bases fit TRBD2. The J call may be faulty, since TRBJ2-5 better matches the DNA end. The CDR3 totals 15 residues. The germline V gene encodes CDR1 SGHVS and CDR2 FQNEAQ. The CDR3: CASSPRVAGEVTQYF. In DNA, the CDR3 is TGTGCCAGCAGCCCGCGGGTAGCGGGAGAGGTGACCCAGTACTTC.